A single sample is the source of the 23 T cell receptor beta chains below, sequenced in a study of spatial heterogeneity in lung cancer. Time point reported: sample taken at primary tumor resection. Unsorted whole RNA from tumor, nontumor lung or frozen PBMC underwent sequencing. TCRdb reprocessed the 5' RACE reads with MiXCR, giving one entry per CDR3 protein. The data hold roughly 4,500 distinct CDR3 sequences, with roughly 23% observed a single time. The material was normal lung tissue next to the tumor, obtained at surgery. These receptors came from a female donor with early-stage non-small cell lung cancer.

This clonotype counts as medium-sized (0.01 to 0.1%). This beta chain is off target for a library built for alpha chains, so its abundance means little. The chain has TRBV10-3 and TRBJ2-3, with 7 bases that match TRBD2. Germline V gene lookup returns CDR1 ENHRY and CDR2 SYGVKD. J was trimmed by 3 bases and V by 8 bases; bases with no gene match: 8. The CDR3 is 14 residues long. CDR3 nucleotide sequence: TGTGCCATCGGAGAGCGGGGAGGAACAGATACGCAGTATTTT. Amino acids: CAIGERGGTDTQYF.

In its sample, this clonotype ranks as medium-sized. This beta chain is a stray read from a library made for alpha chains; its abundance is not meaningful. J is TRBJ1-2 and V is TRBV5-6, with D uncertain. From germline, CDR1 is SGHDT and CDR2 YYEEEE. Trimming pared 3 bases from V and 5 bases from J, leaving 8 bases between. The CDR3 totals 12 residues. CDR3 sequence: CASSSQGYGYTF. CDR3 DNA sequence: TGTGCCAGCAGCTCCCAAGGGTATGGCTACACCTTC.

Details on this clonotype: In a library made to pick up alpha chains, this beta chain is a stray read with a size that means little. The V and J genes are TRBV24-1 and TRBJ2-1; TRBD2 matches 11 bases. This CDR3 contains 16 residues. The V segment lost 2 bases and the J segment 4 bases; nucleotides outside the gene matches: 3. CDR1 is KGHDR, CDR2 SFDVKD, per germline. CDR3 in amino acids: CATSDSTSGRYNEQFF. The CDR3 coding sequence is TGTGCCACCAGTGATTCCACTAGCGGGAGATACAATGAGCAGTTCTTC.

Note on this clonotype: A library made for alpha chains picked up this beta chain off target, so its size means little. The CDR3 coding sequence is TGTGCCAGCAGTTCCCTACGGACGGCGATCATGAACACTGAAGCTTTCTTT. As protein: CASSSLRTAIMNTEAFF. The chain recombines TRBV6-5 with TRBJ1-1, with D unresolved. Germline V lookup: CDR1 MNHEY, CDR2 SVGAGI. The CDR3 covers 17 residues. Between the trimmed V and J ends, which lost 4 bases and 0 bases, there was a span of 18 bases.

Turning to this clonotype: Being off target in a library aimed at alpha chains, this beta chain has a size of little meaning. DNA for the CDR3: TGCGCCAGCAGCGGGACTAGCCGGGCCAATGAGCAGTTCTTC. Translation gives CASSGTSRANEQFF. This rearrangement joins TRBV5-1 to TRBJ2-1, with 9 positions matching TRBD2. The length of the CDR3 is 14 residues. The germline V gene encodes CDR1 SGHRS and CDR2 YFSETQ. V shed 4 bases and J 6 bases; nucleotides not matched to a gene: 5. Filled out from reference TRBV5-1 and TRBJ2-1, the complete variable domain reads KAGVTQTPRYLIKTRGQQVTLSCSPISGHRSVSWYQQTPGQGLQFLFEYFSETQRNKGNFPGRFSGRQFSNSRSEMNVSTLELGDSALYLCASSGTSRANEQFFGPGTRLTVL.

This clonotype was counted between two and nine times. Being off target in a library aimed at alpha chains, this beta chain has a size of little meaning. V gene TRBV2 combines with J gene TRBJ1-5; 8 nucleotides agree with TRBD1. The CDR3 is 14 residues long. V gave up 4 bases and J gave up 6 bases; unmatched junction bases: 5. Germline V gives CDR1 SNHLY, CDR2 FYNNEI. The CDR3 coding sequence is TGTGCCAGCAGTGGAGGACAGGGAGGTCAGCCCCAGCATTTT. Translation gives CASSGGQGGQPQHF.

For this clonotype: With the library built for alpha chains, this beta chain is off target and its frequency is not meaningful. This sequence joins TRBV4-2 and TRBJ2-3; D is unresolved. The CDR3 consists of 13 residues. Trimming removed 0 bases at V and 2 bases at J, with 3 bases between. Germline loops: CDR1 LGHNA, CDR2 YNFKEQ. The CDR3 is CASSQDFTDTQYF. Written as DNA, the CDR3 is TGTGCCAGCAGCCAAGATTTCACAGATACGCAGTATTTT.

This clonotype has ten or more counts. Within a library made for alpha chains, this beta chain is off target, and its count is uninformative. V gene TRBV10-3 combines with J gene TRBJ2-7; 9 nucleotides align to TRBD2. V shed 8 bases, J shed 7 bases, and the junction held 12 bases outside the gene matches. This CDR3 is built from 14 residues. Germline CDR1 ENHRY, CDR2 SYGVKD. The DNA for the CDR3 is TGTGCCATCTCGGCTAGCGGGGACTCGCGGGAGCAGTACTTC. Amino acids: CAISASGDSREQYF.

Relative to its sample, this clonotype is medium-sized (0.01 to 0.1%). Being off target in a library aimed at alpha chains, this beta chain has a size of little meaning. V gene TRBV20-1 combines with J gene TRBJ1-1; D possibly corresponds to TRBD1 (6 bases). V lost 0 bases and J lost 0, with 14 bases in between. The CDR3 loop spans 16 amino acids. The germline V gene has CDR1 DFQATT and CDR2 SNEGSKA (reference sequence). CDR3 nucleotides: TGCAGTGCTAGAGATCTCAGGGGAGCTATGAACACTGAAGCTTTCTTT. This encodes CSARDLRGAMNTEAFF.

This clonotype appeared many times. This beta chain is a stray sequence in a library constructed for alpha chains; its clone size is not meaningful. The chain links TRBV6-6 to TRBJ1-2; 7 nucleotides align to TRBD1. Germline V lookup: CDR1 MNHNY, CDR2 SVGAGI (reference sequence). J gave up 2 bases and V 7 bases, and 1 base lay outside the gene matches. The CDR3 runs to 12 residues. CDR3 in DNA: TGTGCCAGCAAGACAGGGAACTATGGCTACACCTTC. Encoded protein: CASKTGNYGYTF.

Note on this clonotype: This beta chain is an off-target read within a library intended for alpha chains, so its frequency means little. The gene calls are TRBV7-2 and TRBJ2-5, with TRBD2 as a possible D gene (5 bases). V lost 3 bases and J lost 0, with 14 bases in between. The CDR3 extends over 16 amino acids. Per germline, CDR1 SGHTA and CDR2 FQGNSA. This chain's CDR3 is CASSLTYQADQETQYF. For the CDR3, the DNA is TGTGCCAGCAGCTTGACTTACCAAGCGGACCAAGAGACCCAGTACTTC.

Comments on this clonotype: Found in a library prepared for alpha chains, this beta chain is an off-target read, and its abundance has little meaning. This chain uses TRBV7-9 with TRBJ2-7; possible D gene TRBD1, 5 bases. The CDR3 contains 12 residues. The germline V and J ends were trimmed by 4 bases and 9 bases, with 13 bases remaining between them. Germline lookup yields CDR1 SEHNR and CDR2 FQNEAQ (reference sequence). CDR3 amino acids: CASSSTPTGQYF. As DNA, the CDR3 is TGTGCCAGCAGCTCCACCCCTACAGGGCAGTACTTC.

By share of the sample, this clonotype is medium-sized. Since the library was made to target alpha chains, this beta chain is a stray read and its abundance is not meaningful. The CDR3 here is CSASGSYNEQFF. Here the CDR3 DNA reads TGCAGCGCCAGTGGGTCCTACAATGAGCAGTTCTTC. The chain is built from TRBV29-1 and TRBJ2-1; D is uncertain. Germline V gives CDR1 SQVTM, CDR2 ANQGSEA. This CDR3 contains 12 residues. V lost 7 bases and J 1 base, leaving 8 bases between the germline ends.

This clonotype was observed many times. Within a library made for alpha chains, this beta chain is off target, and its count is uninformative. The CDR3 here is CASSLGGDTYNEQFF. The CDR3, as DNA: TGTGCCAGCAGTTTGGGCGGGGATACCTACAATGAGCAGTTCTTC. This chain uses TRBV28 with TRBJ2-1; TRBD2 might be the D (6 bases). The CDR3 consists of 15 residues. Per the germline V gene, CDR1 is MDHEN and CDR2 is SYDVKM. Between the trimmed V and J ends, which lost 3 bases and 2 bases, there was a span of 11 bases.

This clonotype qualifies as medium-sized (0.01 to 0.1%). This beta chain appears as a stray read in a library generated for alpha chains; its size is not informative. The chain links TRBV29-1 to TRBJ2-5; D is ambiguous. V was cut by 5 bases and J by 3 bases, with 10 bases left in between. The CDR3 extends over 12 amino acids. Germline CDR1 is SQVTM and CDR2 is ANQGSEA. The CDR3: CSVSWQEETQYF. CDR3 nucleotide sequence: TGCAGCGTTTCCTGGCAGGAAGAGACCCAGTACTTC.

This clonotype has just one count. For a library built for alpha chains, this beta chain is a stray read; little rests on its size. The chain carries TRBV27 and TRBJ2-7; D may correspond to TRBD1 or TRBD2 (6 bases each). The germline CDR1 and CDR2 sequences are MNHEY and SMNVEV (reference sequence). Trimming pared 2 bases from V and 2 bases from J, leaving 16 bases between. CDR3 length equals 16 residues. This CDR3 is CASSLLRGDPTYEQYF. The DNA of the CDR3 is TGTGCCAGCAGTTTACTGAGGGGGGACCCGACCTACGAGCAGTACTTC.

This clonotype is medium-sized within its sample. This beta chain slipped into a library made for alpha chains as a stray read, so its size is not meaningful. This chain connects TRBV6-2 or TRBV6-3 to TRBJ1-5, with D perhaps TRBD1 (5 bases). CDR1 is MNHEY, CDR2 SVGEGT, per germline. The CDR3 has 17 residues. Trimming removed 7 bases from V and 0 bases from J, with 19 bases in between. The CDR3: CASTGGRGAYSNQPQHF. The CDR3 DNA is TGTGCCAGCACGGGGGGACGAGGGGCTTATAGCAATCAGCCCCAGCATTTT.

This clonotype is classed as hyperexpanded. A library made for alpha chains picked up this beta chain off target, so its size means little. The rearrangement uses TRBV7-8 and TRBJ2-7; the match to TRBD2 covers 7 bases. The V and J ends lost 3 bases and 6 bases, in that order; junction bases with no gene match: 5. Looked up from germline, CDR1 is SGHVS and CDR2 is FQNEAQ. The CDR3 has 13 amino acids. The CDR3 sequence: CASSFGEGLEQYF. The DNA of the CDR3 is TGTGCCAGCAGCTTCGGGGAGGGCCTCGAGCAGTACTTC.

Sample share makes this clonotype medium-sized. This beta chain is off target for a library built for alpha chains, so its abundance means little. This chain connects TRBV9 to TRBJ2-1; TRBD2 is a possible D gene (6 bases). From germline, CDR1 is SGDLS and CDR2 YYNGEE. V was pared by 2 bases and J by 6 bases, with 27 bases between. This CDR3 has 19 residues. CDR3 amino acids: CASSVDSERAKRWLNEQFF. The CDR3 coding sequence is TGTGCCAGCAGCGTCGACAGTGAGCGGGCTAAGAGGTGGCTCAATGAGCAGTTCTTC.

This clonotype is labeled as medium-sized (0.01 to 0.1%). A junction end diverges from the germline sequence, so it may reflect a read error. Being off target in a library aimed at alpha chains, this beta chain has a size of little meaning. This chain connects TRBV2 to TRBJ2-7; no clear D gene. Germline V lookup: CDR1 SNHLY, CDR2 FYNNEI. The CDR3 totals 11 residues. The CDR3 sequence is CASSEFYGQYF. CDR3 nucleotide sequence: TGTGCCAGCAGTGAATTTTACGGGCAGTACTTC.

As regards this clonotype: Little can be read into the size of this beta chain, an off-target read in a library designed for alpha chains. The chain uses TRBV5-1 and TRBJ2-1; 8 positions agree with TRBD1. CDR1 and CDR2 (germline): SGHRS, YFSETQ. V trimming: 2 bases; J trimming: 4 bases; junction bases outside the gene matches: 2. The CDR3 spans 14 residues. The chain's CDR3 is CASSFRQGYNEQFF. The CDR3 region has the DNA TGCGCCAGCAGCTTTCGACAGGGGTACAATGAGCAGTTCTTC.

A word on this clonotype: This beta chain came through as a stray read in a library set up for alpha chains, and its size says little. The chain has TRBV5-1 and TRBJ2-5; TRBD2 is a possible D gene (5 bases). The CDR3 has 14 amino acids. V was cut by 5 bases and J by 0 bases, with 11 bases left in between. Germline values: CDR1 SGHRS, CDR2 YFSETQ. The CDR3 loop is CASSGGGYQETQYF. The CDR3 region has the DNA TGCGCCAGCAGTGGAGGAGGCTACCAAGAGACCCAGTACTTC.

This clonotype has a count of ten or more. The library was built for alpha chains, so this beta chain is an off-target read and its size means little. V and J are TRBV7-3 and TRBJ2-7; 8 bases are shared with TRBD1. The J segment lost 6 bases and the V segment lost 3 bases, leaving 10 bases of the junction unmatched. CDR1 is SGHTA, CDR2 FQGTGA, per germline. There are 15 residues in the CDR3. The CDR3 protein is CASSLIPGTGSEQYF. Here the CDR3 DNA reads TGTGCCAGCAGCTTGATCCCCGGGACAGGCTCCGAGCAGTACTTC.